This record looks at one TCR beta chain sequence and its context. This receptor's antigen is unknown. Base qualities are missing; no much larger clone stands one base away. The CDR3 has 13 amino acids, counting the end cysteine and phenylalanine. The only DNA kept is the CDR3, 39 bases in frame from the first base. V is clipped by 7 bases and J by 1 base, and the sequence between their germline boundaries is 10 bases long. This sample is part of a study of blood T cell repertoires in COVID-19 (dated by TCRdb to between 2020 and 2021). Study-level background: Samples covering the acute and convalescent phases of COVID-19 were provided by collaborators in the United States, Italy and Spain. The material from the prospective study consisted of cDNA or gDNA derived from T cells, B-cell-depleted T cells, or PBMCs. The dataset comprised deeply sampled blood TCRbeta repertoires from subjects exposed to, actively infected with, or recovered from COVID-19. The repertoires were made available in a free public database intended to serve as a resource for research on the immune response to SARS-CoV-2. Samples came from the ongoing ImmuneRACE study (first 160 participants) plus 1,254 subjects from 6 global collaborators. The sample metadata nearly always contained a de-identified subject ID, COVID-19 status, age in years and sex. Where HLA class I and class II types were available, the types were taken from metadata supplied by the sample provider, not from assay-based typing.

TCRbeta CDR3 regions were amplified from genomic DNA using the immunoSEQ Assay, a bias-controlled multiplex PCR. The study's own analysis went as follows. Nucleated cell counts per sample were estimated from amplification of reference gene primers within the assay. To quantify the absolute abundance of each unique TCRbeta CDR3 rearrangement, sequence reads were collapsed and filtered. Productive Simpson clonality was computed per sample as the square root of Simpson's diversity index over productive rearrangements. TCRdb retrieved this table from immuneACCESS and kept in-frame rearrangements only. Not all clones are present; in checked studies, unresolved V genes account for under half, and no reason is known for the remainder. The V and J calls and clone size come from that table; D and trimming were worked out from the DNA. In all, the sample holds approximately 440,000 clones, and roughly nine tenths of those were seen once. In total, the top ten clones hold around 0.7% of the sample.

Enrolling through a virtual design, the prospective study's participants ranged in age from roughly 18 to 95 years and lived across 24 United States geographic areas. In the prospective study, participants were assigned to cohorts based on the clinical history participants reported in a screening survey and a study questionnaire. Recovered participants in ImmuneRACE Cohort 3 were defined by two consecutive negative NP/OP PCR tests, clearance by a healthcare professional, or resolution of symptoms. Each participant in the prospective study had whole blood, serum and a nasopharyngeal or oropharyngeal swab collected by mobile phlebotomists. Over an approximately 2-month period, participants in the prospective study had the option of providing additional blood draws and questionnaires. Before DNA extraction, blood samples from the prospective study were shipped at room temperature or frozen. Broad study findings and their caveats: How much clinical and demographic metadata was included differed by source and by participant, and the metadata was provided uncurated.

The V and J segments used are TRBV12-3 or TRBV12-4 and TRBJ1-1; too little of a D gene remains to name it. The sequence came from a woman in her late teens or twenties who had recovered from COVID-19. Input material: PBMCs or T cells enriched from blood (not recorded which). The CDR3 amino acid sequence is: CASTPNSNTEAFF. The bases are TGTGCCAGCACCCCCAATTCGAACACTGAAGCTTTCTTT.